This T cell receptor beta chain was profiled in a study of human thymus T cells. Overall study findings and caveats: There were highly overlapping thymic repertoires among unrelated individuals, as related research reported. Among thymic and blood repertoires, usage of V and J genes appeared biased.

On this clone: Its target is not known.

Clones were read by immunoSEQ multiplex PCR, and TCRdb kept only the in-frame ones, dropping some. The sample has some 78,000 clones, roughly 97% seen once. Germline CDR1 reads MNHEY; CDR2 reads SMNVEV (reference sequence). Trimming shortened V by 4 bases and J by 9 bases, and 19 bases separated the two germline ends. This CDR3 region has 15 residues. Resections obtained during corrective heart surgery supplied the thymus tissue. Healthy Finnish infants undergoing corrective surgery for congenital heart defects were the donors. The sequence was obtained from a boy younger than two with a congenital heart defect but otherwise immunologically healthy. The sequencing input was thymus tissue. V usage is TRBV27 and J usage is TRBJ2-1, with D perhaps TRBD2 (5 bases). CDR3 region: CASSSTNLKASEQFF. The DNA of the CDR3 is TGTGCCAGCAGTTCGACTAACCTCAAGGCAAGTGAGCAGTTCTTC.